One sample yielded the 5 T cell receptor beta chains listed below, sequenced in a study of OX40 agonist ivuxolimab in advanced cancers. The table came from immunoSEQ multiplex PCR; TCRdb's copy has only in-frame clones and leaves some out. The sample has 40,000 to 45,000 clones, 75% to 90% seen once. Sample: CD4+ or CD8+ T cells sorted from blood, taken in a trial of the OX40 agonist ivuxolimab. The receptors stem from an adult with an advanced solid tumor such as melanoma, head and neck, liver or kidney cancer.

The rearrangement joins TRBV7-2 to TRBJ2-7; TRBD2 agrees at 9 bases. Per germline, CDR1 SGHTA and CDR2 FQGNSA. This CDR3 is built from 14 residues. V was pared by 3 bases and J by 5 bases, with 5 bases of the junction left unmatched. This CDR3 reads CASSLAGGMHEQYF. In DNA, the CDR3 is TGTGCCAGCAGCTTGGCGGGAGGGATGCACGAGCAGTACTTC. Full variable domain (rest looked up from reference TRBV7-2 and TRBJ2-7): GAGVSQSPSNKVTEKGKDVELRCDPISGHTALYWYRQSLGQGLEFLIYFQGNSAPDKSGLPSDRFSAERTGGSVSTLTIQRTQQEDSAVYLCASSLAGGMHEQYFGPGTRLTVT.

The rearrangement joins TRBV14 to TRBJ2-3; D remains unclear. Germline values: CDR1 SGHDN, CDR2 FVKESK. This CDR3 is 12 amino acids long. The V end lost 1 base, the J end lost 9 bases, and 8 bases lay between the germline ends. Here the CDR3 reads CASSQVLGTQYF. For the CDR3, the DNA is TGTGCCAGCAGCCAAGTTCTTGGGACGCAGTATTTT.

The chain couples TRBV7-7 to TRBJ2-2, with D perhaps TRBD1 (5 bases). CDR1 is SSHAT, CDR2 FNYEAQ, per germline (reference sequence). The CDR3 covers 15 residues. V was shortened by 1 base and J by 0 bases, with 6 bases between the two germline ends. Written as DNA, the CDR3 is TGTGCCAGCAGCTTAGGCAGGGCGAACACCGGGGAGCTGTTTTTT. It translates to CASSLGRANTGELFF.

The rearrangement uses TRBV5-5 and TRBJ2-5; 7 nucleotides match TRBD1. This CDR3 is 11 amino acids long. Trimming took 1 base from V and 12 from J; bases not matched to a gene: 3. CDR1 is SGHKS, CDR2 YYEKEE, per germline (reference sequence). The CDR3 DNA reads as TGTGCCAGCAGCTTGCCCGACAGGGAGTACTTC. Translation: CASSLPDREYF.

V gene TRBV10-3 combines with J gene TRBJ2-2, with 7 bases matching TRBD1. From germline, CDR1 is ENHRY and CDR2 SYGVKD. The CDR3 has 16 amino acids. Losses at the gene ends were 4 bases for V and 4 bases for J; bases not matched to a gene: 9. The CDR3 coding sequence is TGTGCCATCAGTGTCTCGGGACAGATAATCACCGGGGAGCTGTTTTTT. It codes for CAISVSGQIITGELFF.